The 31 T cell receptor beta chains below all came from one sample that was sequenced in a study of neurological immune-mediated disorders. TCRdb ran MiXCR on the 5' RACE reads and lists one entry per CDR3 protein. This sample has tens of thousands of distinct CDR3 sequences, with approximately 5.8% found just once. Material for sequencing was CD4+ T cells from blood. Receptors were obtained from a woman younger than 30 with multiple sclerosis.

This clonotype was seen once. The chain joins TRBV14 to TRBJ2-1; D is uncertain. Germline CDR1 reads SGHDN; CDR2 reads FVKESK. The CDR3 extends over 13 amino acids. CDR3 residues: CVSSRSTRNEQFF. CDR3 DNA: TGTGTCAGTAGCCGCAGTACAAGGAATGAGCAGTTCTTC.

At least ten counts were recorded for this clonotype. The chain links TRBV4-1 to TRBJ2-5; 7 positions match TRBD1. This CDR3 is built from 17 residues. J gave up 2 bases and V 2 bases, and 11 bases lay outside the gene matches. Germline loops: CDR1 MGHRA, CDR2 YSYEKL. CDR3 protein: CASSQSLSTGPQETQYF. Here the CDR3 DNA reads TGCGCCAGCAGCCAAAGCCTCTCGACAGGGCCACAAGAGACCCAGTACTTC.

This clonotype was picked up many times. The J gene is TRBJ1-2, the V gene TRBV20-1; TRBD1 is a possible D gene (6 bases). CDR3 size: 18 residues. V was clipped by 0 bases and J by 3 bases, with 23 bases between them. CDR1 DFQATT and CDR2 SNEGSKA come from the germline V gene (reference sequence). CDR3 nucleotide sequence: TGCAGTGCTAGAGATACCCAAAAGCGACAGGTCCGGGACTATGGCTACACCTTC. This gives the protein CSARDTQKRQVRDYGYTF.

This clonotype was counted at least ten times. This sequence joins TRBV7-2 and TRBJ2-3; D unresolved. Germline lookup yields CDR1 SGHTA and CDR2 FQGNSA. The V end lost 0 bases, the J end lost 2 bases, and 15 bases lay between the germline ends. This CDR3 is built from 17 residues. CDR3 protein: CASSLASRPYYTDTQYF. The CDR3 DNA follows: TGTGCCAGCAGCTTAGCGTCGCGACCATACTACACAGATACGCAGTATTTT. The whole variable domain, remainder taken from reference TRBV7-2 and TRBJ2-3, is GAGVSQSPSNKVTEKGKDVELRCDPISGHTALYWYRQSLGQGLEFLIYFQGNSAPDKSGLPSDRFSAERTGGSVSTLTIQRTQQEDSAVYLCASSLASRPYYTDTQYFGPGTRLTVL.

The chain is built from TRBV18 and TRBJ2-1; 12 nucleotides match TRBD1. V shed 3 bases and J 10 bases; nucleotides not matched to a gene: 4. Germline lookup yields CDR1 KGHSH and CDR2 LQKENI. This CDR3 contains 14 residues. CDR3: CASSPGTGGVEQFF. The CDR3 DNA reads TGTGCCAGCTCACCGGGGACAGGGGGCGTAGAGCAGTTCTTC.

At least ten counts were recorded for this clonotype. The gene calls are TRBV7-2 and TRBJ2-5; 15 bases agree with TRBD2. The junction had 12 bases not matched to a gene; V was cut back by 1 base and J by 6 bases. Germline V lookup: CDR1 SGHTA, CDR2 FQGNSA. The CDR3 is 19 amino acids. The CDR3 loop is CASSLGGKQGTSGRKTQYF. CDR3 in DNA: TGTGCCAGCAGCTTAGGGGGAAAACAGGGGACTAGCGGGAGGAAGACCCAGTACTTC.

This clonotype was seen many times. CDR3 residues: CASSFRVGSADTQYF. As DNA, the CDR3 is TGCGCCAGCAGCTTCAGAGTTGGGTCGGCAGATACGCAGTATTTT. The rearrangement links TRBV5-1 to TRBJ2-3; D is unresolved. The germline V gene encodes CDR1 SGHRS and CDR2 YFSETQ. The CDR3 runs 15 residues. V was clipped by 2 bases and J by 4 bases, with 14 bases between them. Supplemented by reference TRBV5-1 and TRBJ2-3, the full variable domain reads KAGVTQTPRYLIKTRGQQVTLSCSPISGHRSVSWYQQTPGQGLQFLFEYFSETQRNKGNFPGRFSGRQFSNSRSEMNVSTLELGDSALYLCASSFRVGSADTQYFGPGTRLTVL.

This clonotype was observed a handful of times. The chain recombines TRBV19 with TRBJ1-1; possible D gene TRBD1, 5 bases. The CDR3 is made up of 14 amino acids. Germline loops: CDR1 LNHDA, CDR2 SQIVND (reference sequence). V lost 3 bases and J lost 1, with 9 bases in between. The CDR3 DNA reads TGTGCCAGTAGTATGTATGGACAGAACACTGAAGCTTTCTTT. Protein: CASSMYGQNTEAFF.

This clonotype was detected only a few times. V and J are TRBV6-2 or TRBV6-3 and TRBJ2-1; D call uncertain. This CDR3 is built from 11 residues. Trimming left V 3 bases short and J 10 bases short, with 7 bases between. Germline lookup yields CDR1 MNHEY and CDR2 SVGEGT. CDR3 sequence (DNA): TGTGCCAGCAGTTATCTAGGCGAGCAGTTCTTC. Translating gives CASSYLGEQFF.

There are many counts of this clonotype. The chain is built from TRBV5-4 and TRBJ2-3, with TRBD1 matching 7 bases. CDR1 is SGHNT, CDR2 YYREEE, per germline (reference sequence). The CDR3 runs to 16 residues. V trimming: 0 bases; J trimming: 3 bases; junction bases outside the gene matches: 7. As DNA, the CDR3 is TGTGCCAGCAGCTTGGAGAGGGGGCTATTAACAGATACGCAGTATTTT. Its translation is CASSLERGLLTDTQYF.

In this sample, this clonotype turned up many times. The CDR3 region is CASSQEEERRPRTEAFF. The CDR3 region has the DNA TGTGCCAGCAGCCAAGAGGAGGAGAGACGCCCGCGGACTGAAGCTTTCTTT. The J gene is TRBJ1-1, the V gene TRBV14; D is ambiguous. Germline V gene data show CDR1 as SGHDN and CDR2 as FVKESK. The CDR3 spans 17 residues. V dropped 0 bases and J dropped 5 bases, with 19 bases sitting between them. The full variable domain, in which reference TRBV14 and TRBJ1-1 provide the parts outside the CDR3, is EAGVTQFPSHSVIEKGQTVTLRCDPISGHDNLYWYRRVMGKEIKFLLHFVKESKQDESGMPNNRFLAERTGGTYSTLKVQPAELEDSGVYFCASSQEEERRPRTEAFFGQGTRLTVV.

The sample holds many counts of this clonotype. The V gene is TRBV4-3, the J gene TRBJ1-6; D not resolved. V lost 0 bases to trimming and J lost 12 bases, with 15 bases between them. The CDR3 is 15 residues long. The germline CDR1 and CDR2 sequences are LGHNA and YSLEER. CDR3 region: CASSQDRQTTRPLHF. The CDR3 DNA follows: TGCGCCAGCAGCCAAGATCGGCAGACAACGAGACCCCTCCACTTT.

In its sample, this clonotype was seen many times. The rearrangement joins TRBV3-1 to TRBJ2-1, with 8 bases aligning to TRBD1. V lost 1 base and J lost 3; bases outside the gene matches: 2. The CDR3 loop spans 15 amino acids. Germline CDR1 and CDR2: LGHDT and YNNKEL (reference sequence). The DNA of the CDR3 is TGTGCCAGCAGCCAAGGTGGGACAGGCTACAATGAGCAGTTCTTC. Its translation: CASSQGGTGYNEQFF.

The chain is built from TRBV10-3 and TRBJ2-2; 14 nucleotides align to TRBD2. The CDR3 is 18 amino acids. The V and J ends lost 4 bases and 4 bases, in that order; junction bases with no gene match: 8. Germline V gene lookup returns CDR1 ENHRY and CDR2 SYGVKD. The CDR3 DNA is TGTGCCATCAGTGCTTCGGGACTAGCGGGAGTCGGCACCGGGGAGCTGTTTTTT. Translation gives CAISASGLAGVGTGELFF.

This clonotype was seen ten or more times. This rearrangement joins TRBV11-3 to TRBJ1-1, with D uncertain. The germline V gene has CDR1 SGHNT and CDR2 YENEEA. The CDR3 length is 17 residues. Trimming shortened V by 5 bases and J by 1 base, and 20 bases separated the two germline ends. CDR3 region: CASSIDRTPLPNTEAFF. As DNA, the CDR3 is TGTGCCAGCAGCATCGACCGGACCCCCCTTCCGAACACTGAAGCTTTCTTT.

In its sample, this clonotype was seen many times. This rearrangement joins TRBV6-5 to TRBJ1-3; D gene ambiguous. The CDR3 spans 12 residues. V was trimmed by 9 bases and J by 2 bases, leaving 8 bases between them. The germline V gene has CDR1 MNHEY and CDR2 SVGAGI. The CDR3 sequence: CASGRTGNTIYF. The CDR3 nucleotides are TGTGCCAGTGGACGGACTGGAAACACCATATATTTT.

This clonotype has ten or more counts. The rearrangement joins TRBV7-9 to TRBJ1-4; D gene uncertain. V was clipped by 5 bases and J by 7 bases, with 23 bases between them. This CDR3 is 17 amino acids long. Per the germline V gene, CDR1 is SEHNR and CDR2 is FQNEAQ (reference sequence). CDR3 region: CASSLPPSGMSGEKLFF. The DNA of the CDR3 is TGTGCCAGCAGCCTCCCGCCTTCGGGGATGAGTGGTGAAAAACTGTTTTTT.

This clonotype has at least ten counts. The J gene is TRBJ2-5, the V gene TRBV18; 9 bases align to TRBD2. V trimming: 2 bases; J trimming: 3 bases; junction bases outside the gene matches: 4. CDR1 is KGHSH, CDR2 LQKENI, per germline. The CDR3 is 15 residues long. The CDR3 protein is CASSPTTSGKETQYF. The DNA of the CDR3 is TGTGCCAGCTCACCAACGACTAGCGGTAAAGAGACCCAGTACTTC.

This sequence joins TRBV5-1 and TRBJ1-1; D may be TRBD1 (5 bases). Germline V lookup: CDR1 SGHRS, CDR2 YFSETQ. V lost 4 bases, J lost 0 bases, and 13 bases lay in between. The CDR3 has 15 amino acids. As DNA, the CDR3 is TGCGCCAGCAGCCCGGGGGAATTCATGAACACTGAAGCTTTCTTT. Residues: CASSPGEFMNTEAFF.

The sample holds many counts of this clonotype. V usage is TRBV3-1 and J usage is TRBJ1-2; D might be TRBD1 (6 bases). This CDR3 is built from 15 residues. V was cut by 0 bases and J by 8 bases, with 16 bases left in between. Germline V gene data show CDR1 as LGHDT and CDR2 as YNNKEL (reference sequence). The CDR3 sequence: CASSQDARGTRGYTF. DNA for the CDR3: TGTGCCAGCAGCCAAGATGCGAGGGGGACTCGAGGCTACACCTTC.

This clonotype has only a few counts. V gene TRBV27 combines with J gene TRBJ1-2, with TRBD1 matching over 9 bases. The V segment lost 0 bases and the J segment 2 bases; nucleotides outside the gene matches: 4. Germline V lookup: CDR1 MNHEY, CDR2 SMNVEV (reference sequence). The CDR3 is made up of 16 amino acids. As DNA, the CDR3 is TGTGCCAGCAGTTTATCGACAGGGGGTATCAACTATGGCTACACCTTC. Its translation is CASSLSTGGINYGYTF.

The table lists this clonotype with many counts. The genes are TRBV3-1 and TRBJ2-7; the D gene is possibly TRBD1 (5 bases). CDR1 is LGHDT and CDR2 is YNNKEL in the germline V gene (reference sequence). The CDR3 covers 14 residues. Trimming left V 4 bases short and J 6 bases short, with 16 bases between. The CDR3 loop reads CASSPTGYPSEQYF. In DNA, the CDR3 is TGTGCCAGCAGCCCTACAGGCTATCCGTCCGAGCAGTACTTC.

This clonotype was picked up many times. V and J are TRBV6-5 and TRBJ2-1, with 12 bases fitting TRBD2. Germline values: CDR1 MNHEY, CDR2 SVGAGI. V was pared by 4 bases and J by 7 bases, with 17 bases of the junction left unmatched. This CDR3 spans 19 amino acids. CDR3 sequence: CASSSGPKTSGGPRNEQFF. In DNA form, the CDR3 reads TGTGCCAGCAGTTCGGGGCCGAAGACTAGCGGGGGACCCCGAAATGAGCAGTTCTTC.

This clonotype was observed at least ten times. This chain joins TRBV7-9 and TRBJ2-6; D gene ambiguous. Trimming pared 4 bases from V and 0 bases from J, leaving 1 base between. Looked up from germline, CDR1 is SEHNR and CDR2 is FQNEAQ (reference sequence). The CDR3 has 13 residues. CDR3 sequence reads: CASSSSGANVLTF. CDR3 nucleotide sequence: TGTGCCAGCAGCTCCTCTGGGGCCAACGTCCTGACTTTC.

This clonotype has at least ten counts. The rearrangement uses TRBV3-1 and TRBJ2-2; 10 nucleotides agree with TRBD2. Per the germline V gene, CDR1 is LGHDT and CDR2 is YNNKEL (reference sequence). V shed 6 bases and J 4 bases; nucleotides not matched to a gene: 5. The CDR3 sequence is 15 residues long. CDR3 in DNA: TGTGCCAGCAGAGTACTAGCGGGGCTCACCGGGGAGCTGTTTTTT. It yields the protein CASRVLAGLTGELFF. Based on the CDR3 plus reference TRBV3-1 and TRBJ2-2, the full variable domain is DTAVSQTPKYLVTQMGNDKSIKCEQNLGHDTMYWYKQDSKKFLKIMFSYNNKELIINETVPNRFSPKSPDKAHLNLHINSLELGDSAVYFCASRVLAGLTGELFFGEGSRLTVL.

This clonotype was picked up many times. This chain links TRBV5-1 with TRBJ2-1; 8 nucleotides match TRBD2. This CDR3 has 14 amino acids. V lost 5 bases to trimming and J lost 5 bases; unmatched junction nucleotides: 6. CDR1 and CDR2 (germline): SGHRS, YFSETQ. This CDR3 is CASRPTSGNNEQFF. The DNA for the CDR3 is TGCGCCAGCAGACCTACTAGCGGAAACAATGAGCAGTTCTTC.

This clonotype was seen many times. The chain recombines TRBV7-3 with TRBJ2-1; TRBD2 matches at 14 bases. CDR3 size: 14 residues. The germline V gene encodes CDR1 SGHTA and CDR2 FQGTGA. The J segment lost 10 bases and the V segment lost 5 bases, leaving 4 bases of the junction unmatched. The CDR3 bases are TGTGCCAGCAGCCCGGGGACTAGCGGGGGAGAGCAGTTCTTC. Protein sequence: CASSPGTSGGEQFF.

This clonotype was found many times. The CDR3 region has the DNA TGCAGCGTTGAAGTCGGGACAAACAATGAGCAGTTCTTC. Translating gives CSVEVGTNNEQFF. The chain has TRBV29-1 and TRBJ2-1; maybe TRBD1 (6 bases). The CDR3 contains 13 residues. CDR1 is SQVTM, CDR2 ANQGSEA, per germline. Trimming took 1 base from V and 5 from J, leaving 9 bases between them.

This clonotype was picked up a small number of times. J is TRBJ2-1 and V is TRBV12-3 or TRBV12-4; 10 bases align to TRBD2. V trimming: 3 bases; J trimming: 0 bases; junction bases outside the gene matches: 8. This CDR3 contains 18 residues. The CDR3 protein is CASSFGSGGLSSYNEQFF. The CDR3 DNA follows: TGTGCCAGCAGTTTTGGTAGCGGGGGGCTGAGCTCCTACAATGAGCAGTTCTTC.

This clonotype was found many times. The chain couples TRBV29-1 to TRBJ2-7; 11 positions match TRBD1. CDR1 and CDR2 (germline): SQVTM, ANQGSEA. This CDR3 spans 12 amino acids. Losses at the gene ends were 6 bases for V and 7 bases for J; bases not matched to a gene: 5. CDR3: CSVGQGAWEQYF. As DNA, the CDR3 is TGCAGCGTCGGACAGGGGGCGTGGGAGCAGTACTTC.

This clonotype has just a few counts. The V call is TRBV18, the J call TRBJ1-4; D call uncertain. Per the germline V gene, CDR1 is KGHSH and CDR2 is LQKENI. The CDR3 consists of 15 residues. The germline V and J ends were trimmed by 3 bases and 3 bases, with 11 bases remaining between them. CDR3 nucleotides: TGTGCCAGCTCACCGAATGGGAATGCTAATGAAAAACTGTTTTTT. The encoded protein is CASSPNGNANEKLFF.